This record looks at one T cell receptor (beta chain) sequence and its context. Its cognate antigen is unknown. Germline is not matched at one junction end, which may reflect a read error. Assay: immunoSEQ multiplex PCR; the TCRdb copy retains only in-frame clones and omits some. This sample yields some 1.5 million clones, of which approximately 98% are seen a single time; around 0.47% belongs to the top ten. The data derive from a study of shared clonotypes between healthy human individuals. The overall study: Per-donor plates numbered three CD4 naive, three CD4 memory, two CD8 naive and one CD8 memory.

Broader study findings: Having only a few donors restricted how much genetic and exposure-history diversity was captured. A handful of donors showed sharing of around 5% of naive CD4 clonotypes.

Within Nashville, Tennessee resided all donors, each a Caucasian adult. Germline V gene lookup returns CDR1 SEHNR and CDR2 FQNEAQ (reference sequence). This CDR3 comprises 13 residues. This sequence was found in a man younger than 40 in good health. The rearrangement joins TRBV7-9 to TRBJ1-2; possibly TRBD1 for D (5 bases). Sample: naive CD4+ T cells sorted from blood. Sample subset: CD45RA+ positively selected. CDR3 coding DNA: TGTGCCAGCAGCTTCCGTCAGGGAGATATGGGGGCCTTC. Its protein product is CASSFRQGDMGAF.